This note documents a single TCR beta chain sequence. This record belongs to a study of CD8 T cells in Susac syndrome. Random hexamers were used to reverse transcribe the RNA input (about 0.5 to 1 ug). TCRdb reanalysed the immunoSEQ multiplex PCR reads using MiXCR and keeps one entry per CDR3 protein. The data contain 400,000 to 550,000 distinct CDR3 sequences, around 83% of them singletons. The germline V and J ends were trimmed by 4 bases and 6 bases, with 9 bases remaining between them. The CDR3 runs to 12 residues. Germline V gives CDR1 MGHRA, CDR2 YSYEKL. The sequencing input was CD8+ T cells from PBMCs. The TCR comes from a human donor with multiple sclerosis. V usage is TRBV4-1 and J usage is TRBJ1-2; no clear D. CDR3 coding DNA: TGCGCCAGCAGCCTCAACGGGGATGGCTACACCTTC. This codes for CASSLNGDGYTF.